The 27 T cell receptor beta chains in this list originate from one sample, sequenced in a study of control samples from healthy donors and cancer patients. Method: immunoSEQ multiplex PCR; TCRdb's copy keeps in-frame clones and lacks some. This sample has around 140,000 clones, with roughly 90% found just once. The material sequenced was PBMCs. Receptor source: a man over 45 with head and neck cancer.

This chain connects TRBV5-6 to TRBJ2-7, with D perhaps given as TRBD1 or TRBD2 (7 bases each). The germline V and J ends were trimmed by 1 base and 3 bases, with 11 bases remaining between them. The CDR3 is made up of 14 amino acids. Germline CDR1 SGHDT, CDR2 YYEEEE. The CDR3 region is CASSLQGGNYEQYF. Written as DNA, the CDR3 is TGTGCCAGCAGCTTGCAGGGGGGGAACTACGAGCAGTACTTC.

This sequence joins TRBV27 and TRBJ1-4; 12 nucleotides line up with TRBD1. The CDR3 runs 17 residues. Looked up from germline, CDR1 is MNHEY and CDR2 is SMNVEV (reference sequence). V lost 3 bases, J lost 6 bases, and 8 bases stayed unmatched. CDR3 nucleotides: TGTGCCAGCAGTTTCCTCCGGGACAGGGGGCGCTATGAAAAACTGTTTTTT. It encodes CASSFLRDRGRYEKLFF.

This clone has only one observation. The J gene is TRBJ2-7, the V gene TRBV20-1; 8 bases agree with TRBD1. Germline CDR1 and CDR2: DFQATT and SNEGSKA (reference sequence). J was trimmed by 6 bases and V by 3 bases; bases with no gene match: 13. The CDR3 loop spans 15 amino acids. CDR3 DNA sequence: TGCAGTGCTAGTAAGGTAGGGCAGGGGGCTGCCGAGCAGTACTTC. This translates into CSASKVGQGAAEQYF.

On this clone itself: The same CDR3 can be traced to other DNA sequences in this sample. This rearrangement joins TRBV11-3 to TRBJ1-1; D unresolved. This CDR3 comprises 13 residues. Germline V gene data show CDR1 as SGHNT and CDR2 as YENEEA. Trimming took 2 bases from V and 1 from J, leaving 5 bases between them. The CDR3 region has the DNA TGTGCCAGCAGCTTACAGGAGAACACTGAAGCTTTCTTT. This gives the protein CASSLQENTEAFF.

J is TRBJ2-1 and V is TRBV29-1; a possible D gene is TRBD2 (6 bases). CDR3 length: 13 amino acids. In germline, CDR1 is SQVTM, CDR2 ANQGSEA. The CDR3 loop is CGFGRSGEGRQFF. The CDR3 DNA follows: TGCGGATTCGGTAGGTCGGGAGAAGGGAGGCAGTTCTTC.

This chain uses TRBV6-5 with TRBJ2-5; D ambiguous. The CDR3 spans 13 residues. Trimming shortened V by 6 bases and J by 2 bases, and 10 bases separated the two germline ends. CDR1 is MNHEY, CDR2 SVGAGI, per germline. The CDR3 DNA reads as TGTGCCAGCAGCGGACCGACGCAAGAGACCCAGTACTTC. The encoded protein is CASSGPTQETQYF.

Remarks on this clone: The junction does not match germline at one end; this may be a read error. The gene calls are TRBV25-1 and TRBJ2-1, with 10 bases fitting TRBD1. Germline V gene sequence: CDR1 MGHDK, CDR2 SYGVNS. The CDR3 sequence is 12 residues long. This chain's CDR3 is CASSENDRGHVF. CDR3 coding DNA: TGTGCCAGCAGTGAAAACGACAGGGGGCACGTCTTC. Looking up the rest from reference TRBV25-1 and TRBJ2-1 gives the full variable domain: EADIYQTPRYLVIGTGKKITLECSQTMGHDKMYWYQQDPGMELHLIHYSYGVNSTEKGDLSSESTVSRIRTEHFPLTLESARPSHTSQYLCASSENDRGHVFGPGTRLTVL.

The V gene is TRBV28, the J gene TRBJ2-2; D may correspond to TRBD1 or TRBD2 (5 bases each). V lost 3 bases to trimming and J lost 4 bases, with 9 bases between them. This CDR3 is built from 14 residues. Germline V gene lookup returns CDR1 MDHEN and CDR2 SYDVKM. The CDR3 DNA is TGTGCCAGCAGTTTCCCGGGGCCCACCGGGGAGCTGTTTTTT. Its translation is CASSFPGPTGELFF.

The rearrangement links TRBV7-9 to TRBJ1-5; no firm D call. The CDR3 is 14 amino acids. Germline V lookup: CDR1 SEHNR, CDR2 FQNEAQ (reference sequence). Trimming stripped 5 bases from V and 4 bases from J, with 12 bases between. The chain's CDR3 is CASSPDGFNQPQHF. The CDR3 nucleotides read TGTGCCAGCAGCCCGGACGGATTTAATCAGCCCCAGCATTTT.

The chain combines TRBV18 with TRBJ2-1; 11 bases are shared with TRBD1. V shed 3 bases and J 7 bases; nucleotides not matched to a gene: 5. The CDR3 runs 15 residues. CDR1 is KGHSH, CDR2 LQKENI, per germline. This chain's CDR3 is CASSPGQGAINEQFF. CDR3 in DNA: TGTGCCAGCTCACCCGGACAGGGGGCGATAAATGAGCAGTTCTTC.

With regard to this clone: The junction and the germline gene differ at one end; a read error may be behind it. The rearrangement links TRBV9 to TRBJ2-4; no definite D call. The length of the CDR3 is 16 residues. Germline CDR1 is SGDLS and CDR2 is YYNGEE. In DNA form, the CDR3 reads TGTGCCAGCACCGTAAAATGGTTCTTAGCCAAAAACATTCAGTACTTC. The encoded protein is CASTVKWFLAKNIQYF.

The CDR3 protein is CACKPGRGYTF. CDR3 nucleotide sequence: TGTGCCTGCAAACCTGGAAGGGGCTACACCTTC. The rearrangement links TRBV30 to TRBJ1-2; D gene ambiguous. Germline CDR1 GTSNPN, CDR2 SVGIG (reference sequence). V was cut by 6 bases and J by 8 bases, with 13 bases left in between. The CDR3 contains 11 residues.

CDR3 DNA sequence: TGTGCCACCCTGAATTTCGGCACCGGGGAGCTGTTTTTT. This codes for CATLNFGTGELFF. The V gene is TRBV27, the J gene TRBJ2-2; D remains ambiguous. The length of the CDR3 is 13 residues. Germline V lookup: CDR1 MNHEY, CDR2 SMNVEV (reference sequence). V lost 10 bases and J 4 bases, leaving 13 bases between the germline ends.

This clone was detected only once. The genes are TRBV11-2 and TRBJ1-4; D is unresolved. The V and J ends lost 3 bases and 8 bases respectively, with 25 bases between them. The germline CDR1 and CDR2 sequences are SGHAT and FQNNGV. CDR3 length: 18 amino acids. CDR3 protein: CASSFGGGYRTGQEKLFF. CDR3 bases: TGTGCCAGCAGCTTCGGCGGCGGATACCGGACCGGGCAGGAAAAACTGTTTTTT.

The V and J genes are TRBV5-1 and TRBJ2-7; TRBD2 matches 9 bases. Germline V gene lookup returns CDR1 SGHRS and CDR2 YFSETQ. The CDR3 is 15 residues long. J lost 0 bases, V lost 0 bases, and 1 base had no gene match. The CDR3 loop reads CASSLGSGGSYEQYF. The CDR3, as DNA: TGCGCCAGCAGCTTGGGTAGCGGGGGCTCCTACGAGCAGTACTTC.

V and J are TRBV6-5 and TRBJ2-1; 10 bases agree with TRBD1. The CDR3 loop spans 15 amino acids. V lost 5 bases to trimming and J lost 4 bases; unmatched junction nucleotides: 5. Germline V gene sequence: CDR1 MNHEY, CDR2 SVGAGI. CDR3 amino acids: CASSQTGGEYNEQFF. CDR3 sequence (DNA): TGTGCCAGCAGTCAGACAGGGGGCGAGTACAATGAGCAGTTCTTC.

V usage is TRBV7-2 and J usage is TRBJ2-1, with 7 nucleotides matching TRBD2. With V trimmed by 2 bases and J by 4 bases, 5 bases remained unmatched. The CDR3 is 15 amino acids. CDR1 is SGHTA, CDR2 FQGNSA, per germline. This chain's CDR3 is CASSLMRLAYNEQFF. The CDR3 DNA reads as TGTGCCAGCAGCTTAATGCGACTAGCTTACAATGAGCAGTTCTTC.

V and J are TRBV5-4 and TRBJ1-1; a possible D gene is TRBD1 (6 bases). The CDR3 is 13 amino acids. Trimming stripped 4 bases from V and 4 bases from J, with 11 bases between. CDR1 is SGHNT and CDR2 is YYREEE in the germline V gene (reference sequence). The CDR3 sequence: CASSPGAGTEAFF. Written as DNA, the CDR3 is TGTGCCAGCAGCCCGGGGGCGGGCACTGAAGCTTTCTTT.

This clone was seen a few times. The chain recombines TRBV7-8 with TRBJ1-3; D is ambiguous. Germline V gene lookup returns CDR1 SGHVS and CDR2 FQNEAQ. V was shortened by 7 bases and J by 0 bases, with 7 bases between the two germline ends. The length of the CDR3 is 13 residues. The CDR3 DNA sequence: TGTGCCAGCAAGGAGTACTCTGGAAACACCATATATTTT. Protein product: CASKEYSGNTIYF. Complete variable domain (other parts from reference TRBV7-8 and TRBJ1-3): GAGVSQSPRYKVAKRGQDVALRCDPISGHVSLFWYQQALGQGPEFLTYFQNEAQLDKSGLPSDRFFAERPEGSVSTLKIQRTQQEDSAVYLCASKEYSGNTIYFGEGSWLTVV.

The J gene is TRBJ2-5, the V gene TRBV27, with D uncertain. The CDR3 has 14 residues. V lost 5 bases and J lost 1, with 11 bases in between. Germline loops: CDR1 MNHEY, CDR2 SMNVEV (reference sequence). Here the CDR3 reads CASSTMWVQETQYF. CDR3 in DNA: TGTGCCAGCAGTACTATGTGGGTCCAAGAGACCCAGTACTTC.

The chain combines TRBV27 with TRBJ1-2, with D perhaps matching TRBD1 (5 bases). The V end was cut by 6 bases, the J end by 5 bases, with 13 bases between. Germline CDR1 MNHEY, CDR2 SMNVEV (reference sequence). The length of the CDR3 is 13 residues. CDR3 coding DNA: TGTGCCAGCAGCCCGGGACTGACGTATGGCTACACCTTC. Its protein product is CASSPGLTYGYTF.

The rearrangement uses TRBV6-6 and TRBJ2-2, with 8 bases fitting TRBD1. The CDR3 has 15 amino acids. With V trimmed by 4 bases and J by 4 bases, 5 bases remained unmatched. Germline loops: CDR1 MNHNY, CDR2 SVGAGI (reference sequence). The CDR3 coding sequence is TGTGCCAGCAGTTCTTTTGACAGGGGCACCGGGGAGCTGTTTTTT. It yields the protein CASSSFDRGTGELFF.

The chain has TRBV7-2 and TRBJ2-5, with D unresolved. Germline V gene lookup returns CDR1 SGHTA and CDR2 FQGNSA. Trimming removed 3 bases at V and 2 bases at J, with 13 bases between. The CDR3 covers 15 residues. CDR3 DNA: TGTGCCAGCAGCTTCAATCTTGGGCAGCAAGAGACCCAGTACTTC. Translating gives CASSFNLGQQETQYF.

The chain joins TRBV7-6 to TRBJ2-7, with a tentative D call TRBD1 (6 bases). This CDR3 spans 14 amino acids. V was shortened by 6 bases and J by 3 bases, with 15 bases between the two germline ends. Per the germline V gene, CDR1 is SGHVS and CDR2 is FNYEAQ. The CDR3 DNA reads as TGTGCCAGCAGACCCGGGACACCAGGCTACGAGCAGTACTTC. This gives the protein CASRPGTPGYEQYF.

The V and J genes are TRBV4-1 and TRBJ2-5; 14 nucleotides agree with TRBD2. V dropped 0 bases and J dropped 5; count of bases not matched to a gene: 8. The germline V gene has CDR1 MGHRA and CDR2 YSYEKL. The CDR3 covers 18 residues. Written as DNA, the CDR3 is TGCGCCAGCAGCCAAGAGTTCGGACTAGCGGGGGGTAGCGAGACCCAGTACTTC. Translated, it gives CASSQEFGLAGGSETQYF.

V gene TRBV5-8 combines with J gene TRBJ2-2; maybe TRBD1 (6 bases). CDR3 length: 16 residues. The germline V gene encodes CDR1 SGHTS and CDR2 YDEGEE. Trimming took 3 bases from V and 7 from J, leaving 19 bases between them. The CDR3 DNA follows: TGTGCCAGCAGCTCCGGACAGCTTTCGTCGGTCGGGGAGCTGTTTTTT. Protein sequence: CASSSGQLSSVGELFF.

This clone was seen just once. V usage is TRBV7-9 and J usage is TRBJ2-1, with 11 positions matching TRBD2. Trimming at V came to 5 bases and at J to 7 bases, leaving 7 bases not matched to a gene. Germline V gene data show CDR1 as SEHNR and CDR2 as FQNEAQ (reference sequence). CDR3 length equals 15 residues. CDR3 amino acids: CASSIVAGGPNEQFF. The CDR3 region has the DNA TGTGCCAGCAGCATTGTAGCGGGGGGGCCTAATGAGCAGTTCTTC.